The subject of this entry is one T cell receptor beta chain. Losses at the gene ends were 5 bases for V and 3 bases for J; bases not matched to a gene: 7. The CDR3 is 15 amino acids. In germline, CDR1 is MNHEY, CDR2 SVGAGI. Generated by immunoSEQ multiplex PCR, the TCRdb table keeps only in-frame clones and is missing some. This table has tens of thousands of clones, about 94% appearing once. These data come from a study of cytomegalovirus exposure and HLA in healthy donors. This chain links TRBV6-5 with TRBJ1-2; 9 nucleotides match TRBD1. Sequencing was performed on PBMCs. This clonotype originated in a man aged 18 to 29 in good health and CMV-seropositive. CDR3 residues: CASSRSDRGYYGYTF. The CDR3 region has the DNA TGTGCCAGCAGTAGATCGGACAGGGGCTACTATGGCTACACCTTC.